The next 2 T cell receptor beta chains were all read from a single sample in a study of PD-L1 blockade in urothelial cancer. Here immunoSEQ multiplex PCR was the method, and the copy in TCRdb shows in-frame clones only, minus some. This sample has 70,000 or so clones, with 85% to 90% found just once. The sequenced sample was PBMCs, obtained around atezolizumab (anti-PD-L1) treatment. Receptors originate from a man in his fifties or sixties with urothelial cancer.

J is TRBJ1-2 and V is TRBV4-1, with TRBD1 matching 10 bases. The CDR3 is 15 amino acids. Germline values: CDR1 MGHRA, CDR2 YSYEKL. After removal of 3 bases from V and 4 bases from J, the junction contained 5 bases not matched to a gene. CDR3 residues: CASSQTGGRVYGYTF. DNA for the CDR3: TGCGCCAGCAGCCAGACAGGGGGCAGGGTCTATGGCTACACCTTC.

CDR3 loop: CASSPSVVTGDIQYF. CDR3 sequence (DNA): TGCGCCAGCAGCCCGTCCGTGGTTACGGGGGACATTCAGTACTTC. The rearrangement joins TRBV4-3 to TRBJ2-4; tentative D call: TRBD2 (6 bases). The CDR3 has 15 amino acids. With 4 bases removed from V and 8 bases from J, the gap between germline ends came to 18 bases. Germline values: CDR1 LGHNA, CDR2 YSLEER.